What follows are 10 T cell receptor beta chains derived from one specimen sequenced in a study of T cell changes during pregnancy in multiple sclerosis. Method: immunoSEQ multiplex PCR; TCRdb's copy keeps in-frame clones and lacks some. This table holds roughly 63,000 clones, 80% to 95% found once. This sample comprised peripheral blood, obtained in the second trimester of pregnancy. The receptors originated from a female donor in good health, enrolled as a control in a pregnancy study.

The V gene is TRBV4-2, the J gene TRBJ2-7, with a tentative D call TRBD2 (7 bases). In germline, CDR1 is LGHNA, CDR2 YNFKEQ. Between the trimmed V and J ends, which lost 0 bases and 2 bases, there was a span of 11 bases. The CDR3 sequence is 15 residues long. As DNA, the CDR3 is TGTGCCAGCAGCCAAGATCGGGGGGCCGCCTACGAGCAGTACTTC. Translation gives CASSQDRGAAYEQYF.

The V and J genes are TRBV7-9 and TRBJ2-7; possibly TRBD1 for D (6 bases). CDR3 length equals 15 residues. Germline lookup yields CDR1 SEHNR and CDR2 FQNEAQ (reference sequence). Trimming pared 5 bases from V and 3 bases from J, leaving 17 bases between. CDR3 amino acids: CASSPFRGVSYEQYF. The CDR3 coding sequence is TGTGCCAGCAGCCCCTTCAGGGGTGTTAGCTACGAGCAGTACTTC.

V usage is TRBV5-1 and J usage is TRBJ2-7, with D maybe TRBD1 (5 bases). Trimming left V 0 bases short and J 0 bases short, with 13 bases between. CDR3 length: 16 residues. The germline V gene has CDR1 SGHRS and CDR2 YFSETQ. This CDR3 reads CASSLAVRESSYEQYF. In DNA, the CDR3 is TGCGCCAGCAGCTTGGCCGTCAGGGAAAGCTCCTACGAGCAGTACTTC.

A few counts support this clone. The chain couples TRBV15 to TRBJ2-5; 11 bases agree with TRBD1. The CDR3 length is 18 residues. Germline assignment: CDR1 LNHNV and CDR2 YYDKDF (reference sequence). V shed 4 bases and J 2 bases; nucleotides not matched to a gene: 12. The CDR3 bases are TGTGCCACCAGCATAGGACAGGGGGCACGAGTAGAGCAAGAGACCCAGTACTTC. This encodes CATSIGQGARVEQETQYF.

The chain recombines TRBV4-1 with TRBJ1-1, with TRBD1 matching 7 bases. The CDR3 has 14 amino acids. V lost 6 bases, J lost 8 bases, and 12 bases stayed unmatched. Per the germline V gene, CDR1 is MGHRA and CDR2 is YSYEKL. The CDR3 sequence: CASRTAGQAPEAFF. The CDR3 bases are TGCGCCAGCAGAACCGCTGGACAGGCCCCCGAAGCTTTCTTT.

In its sample, this clone was seen a few times. The chain carries TRBV18 and TRBJ2-6; D not resolved. The germline V and J ends were trimmed by 3 bases and 4 bases, with 19 bases remaining between them. There are 18 residues in the CDR3. Germline V gives CDR1 KGHSH, CDR2 LQKENI. The CDR3 region has the DNA TGTGCCAGCTCACCGAGCGTACTTGGCCCTGGAGGGGCCAACGTCCTGACTTTC. Translating it yields CASSPSVLGPGGANVLTF.

This chain joins TRBV4-2 and TRBJ1-6, with 8 nucleotides matching TRBD1. CDR3 length: 15 amino acids. V was pared by 3 bases and J by 8 bases, with 6 bases of the junction left unmatched. Germline CDR1 LGHNA, CDR2 YNFKEQ. CDR3 in amino acids: CASSHGTGDDSPLHF. The CDR3 DNA reads as TGTGCCAGCAGCCACGGGACAGGCGATGATTCACCCCTCCACTTT.

The chain employs TRBV6-1 and TRBJ2-1; TRBD2 matches 7 bases. The CDR3 spans 14 residues. Trimming took 5 bases from V and 7 from J; bases not matched to a gene: 8. Germline V lookup: CDR1 MNHNS, CDR2 SASEGT. In DNA form, the CDR3 reads TGTGCCAGCAGTACCCTAGCGGAGGGGAATGAGCAGTTCTTC. Encoded protein: CASSTLAEGNEQFF.

This rearrangement joins TRBV18 to TRBJ2-7; TRBD1 matches at 7 bases. This CDR3 region has 16 residues. Germline CDR1 and CDR2: KGHSH and LQKENI. The V and J ends lost 3 bases and 1 base, in that order; junction bases with no gene match: 9. CDR3: CASSPTGIPNSYEQYF. The CDR3 nucleotides read TGTGCCAGCTCACCGACAGGGATTCCTAATTCCTACGAGCAGTACTTC.

This sequence joins TRBV9 and TRBJ1-3, with D tentatively TRBD1 (5 bases). Germline assignment: CDR1 SGDLS and CDR2 YYNGEE. This CDR3 has 14 amino acids. V was trimmed by 1 base and J by 6 bases, leaving 11 bases between them. The DNA for the CDR3 is TGTGCCAGCAGCGTACAGGGCTTTGCAAACACCATATATTTT. Translation: CASSVQGFANTIYF.